These T cell receptor beta chains were read from a single sample in a study of cytomegalovirus exposure and HLA in healthy donors. Libraries were prepared by immunoSEQ multiplex PCR; TCRdb keeps only in-frame clonotypes and omits some of them. The table records about 160,000 clones, less than 90% of them present only once. The sample taken for sequencing was PBMCs. These TCRs come from a young woman in good health and CMV-seronegative. The CDR3 runs from the conserved cysteine through the conserved F or W. The order of the fields is clone size, D gene, V gene, J gene, CDR3 protein, CDR3 DNA. A D gene is named only where the DNA matches it firmly. Clone size appears in some rows only: once, few, many, or a class for an expanded clone.

NA	TRBD2	TRBV7-6	TRBJ2-2	CASSLSGGTGELFF	TGTGCCAGCAGCTTGAGCGGGGGCACCGGGGAGCTGTTTTTT
NA	NA	TRBV19	TRBJ1-1	CASSIDRDTEAFF	TGTGCCAGTAGTATAGACCGGGACACTGAAGCTTTCTTT
NA	NA	TRBV10-3	TRBJ2-3	CAISESTGHNTDTQYF	TGTGCCATCAGTGAGTCGACAGGACATAATACAGATACGCAGTATTTT
NA	NA	TRBV28	TRBJ1-1	CASSSTRNTEAFF	TGTGCCAGCAGCTCGACAAGAAACACTGAAGCTTTCTTT
NA	TRBD1	TRBV19	TRBJ2-7	CASSTLDRVSYEQYF	TGTGCCAGTAGTACCCTGGACAGGGTCTCCTACGAGCAGTACTTC
NA	TRBD1	TRBV7-8	TRBJ1-1	CASSSGTGRAEAFF	TGTGCCAGCAGCTCCGGGACAGGGAGGGCTGAAGCTTTCTTT
NA	NA	TRBV5-1	TRBJ2-7	CASSATQLQGTVNEQYF	TGCGCCAGCAGCGCTACCCAATTACAGGGGACTGTAAACGAGCAGTACTTC
NA	TRBD2	TRBV5-1	TRBJ2-7	CASSLDRTSGGYEQYF	TGCGCCAGCAGCTTGGATAGGACTAGCGGGGGCTACGAGCAGTACTTC
NA	NA	TRBV4-2	TRBJ2-1	CASSQEENSYNEQFF	TGTGCCAGCAGCCAAGAGGAGAACTCCTACAATGAGCAGTTCTTC
NA	TRBD2	TRBV12-5	TRBJ2-3	CASGFGMVGGLAGGPLSSTDTQYF	TGTGCTAGTGGTTTCGGGATGGTTGGGGGACTAGCGGGAGGACCCTTATCTAGCACAGATACGCAGTATTTT
NA	NA	TRBV28	TRBJ2-7	CASSLQGTYEQYF	TGTGCCAGCAGCCTACAGGGCACCTACGAGCAGTACTTC
once	NA	TRBV6-6	TRBJ1-2	CASSLPGHYGYTF	TGTGCCAGCAGTTTACCAGGGCACTATGGCTACACCTTC
NA	NA	TRBV6-5	TRBJ2-1	CASSINREQFF	TGTGCCAGCAGTATAAACAGGGAGCAGTTCTTC
NA	NA	TRBV28	TRBJ1-6	CASSLLAGAESPLHF	TGTGCCAGCAGTTTATTGGCGGGGGCCGAGTCACCCCTCCACTTT
NA	NA	TRBV19	TRBJ1-5	CASSKVGSNQPQHF	TGTGCCAGTAGTAAGGTCGGGAGCAATCAGCCCCAGCATTTT
NA	TRBD2	TRBV27	TRBJ2-7	CASSLSKGLQLYEQYF	TGTGCCAGCAGTTTATCGAAGGGACTACAGCTCTACGAGCAGTACTTC
NA	NA	TRBV29-1	TRBJ2-1	CSVGHYNEQFF	TGCAGCGTTGGACACTACAATGAGCAGTTCTTC
few	TRBD1	TRBV6-6	TRBJ2-7	CASSTFTGTGFYEQYF	TGTGCCAGCAGCACATTCACCGGGACAGGCTTCTACGAGCAGTACTTC
once	NA	TRBV6-1	TRBJ2-2	CASRPRGGDTGELFF	TGTGCCAGCAGACCCCGCGGTGGAGACACCGGGGAGCTGTTTTTT
NA	TRBD2	TRBV11-2	TRBJ2-7	CASSWGGMAYEQYF	TGTGCCAGCTCCTGGGGAGGGATGGCCTACGAGCAGTACTTC
NA	NA	TRBV19	TRBJ2-5	CASTPQIGLQETQYF	TGTGCCAGTACCCCCCAAATTGGGCTCCAAGAGACCCAGTACTTC
NA	NA	TRBV7-9	TRBJ1-2	CASSFLDGYTF	TGTGCCAGCAGTTTCCTTGATGGCTACACCTTC
NA	TRBD1	TRBV7-2	TRBJ1-4	CASSHTPTGGNEKLFF	TGTGCCAGCAGCCATACCCCGACAGGGGGGAATGAAAAACTGTTTTTT
NA	NA	TRBV9	TRBJ2-3	CASSVDAGADTQYF	TGTGCCAGCAGCGTAGATGCAGGGGCAGATACGCAGTATTTT
NA	NA	TRBV27	TRBJ1-2	CASSGGPNYGYTF	TGTGCCAGCAGCGGCGGTCCTAACTATGGCTACACCTTC
once	TRBD1	TRBV19	TRBJ2-3	CASQTGTGVPDTQYF	TGTGCCAGTCAAACCGGGACAGGGGTGCCAGATACGCAGTATTTT
NA	NA	TRBV27	TRBJ2-3	CAAKTGSTDTQYF	TGTGCCGCTAAAACAGGGAGCACAGATACGCAGTATTTT
NA	NA	TRBV9	TRBJ2-3	CASSVVGDTSTDTQYF	TGTGCCAGCAGCGTAGTGGGAGACACTAGCACAGATACGCAGTATTTT
NA	NA	TRBV11-2	TRBJ1-6	CASSLSNSPLHF	TGTGCCAGCAGCCTAAGCAATTCACCCCTCCACTTT
NA	NA	TRBV9	TRBJ2-1	CASSLRAGLSDTEQFF	TGTGCCAGCAGCCTCCGGGCTGGACTAAGTGATACTGAGCAGTTCTTC
once	NA	TRBV6-4	TRBJ2-1	CASSAESGYRYNEQFF	TGTGCCAGCAGTGCCGAATCGGGGTATCGCTACAATGAGCAGTTCTTC
NA	TRBD2	TRBV30	TRBJ2-7	CAWSLAGANYEQYF	TGTGCCTGGAGTTTAGCGGGGGCCAACTACGAGCAGTACTTC
NA	NA	TRBV4-2	TRBJ1-2	CASSQERRSEGYTF	TGTGCCAGCAGCCAAGAACGGCGGAGTGAAGGCTACACCTTC
NA	NA	TRBV21-1	TRBJ1-5	CASSKDPRTDSNQPQHF	TGTGCCAGCAGCAAAGATCCGAGGACAGATAGCAATCAGCCCCAGCATTTT
few	TRBD1	TRBV4-1	TRBJ1-2	CASSQDRGQGRVMGYGYTF	TGCGCCAGCAGCCAAGATCGGGGACAGGGGAGAGTAATGGGCTATGGCTACACCTTC
NA	NA	TRBV13	TRBJ1-2	CASSLGQNYGYTF	TGTGCCAGCAGCTTAGGACAGAACTATGGCTACACCTTC
NA	NA	TRBV5-4	TRBJ2-5	CASSPGKETQYF	TGTGCCAGCAGCCCGGGGAAAGAGACCCAGTACTTC
once	TRBD1	TRBV28	TRBJ1-4	CASSTLTGTGREKLFF	TGTGCCAGCAGTACACTCACCGGGACAGGGCGGGAAAAACTGTTTTTT
NA	TRBD1	TRBV9	TRBJ2-5	CASSGQGSETQYF	TGTGCCAGCAGCGGACAGGGGTCTGAGACCCAGTACTTC
NA	NA	TRBV27	TRBJ2-3	CASSLGIRESTDTQYF	TGTGCCAGCAGTTTAGGAATCCGGGAAAGCACAGATACGCAGTATTTT
once	NA	TRBV5-1	TRBJ2-1	CASSHNYRDSNEQFF	TGCGCCAGCAGCCACAATTACCGGGACTCCAATGAGCAGTTCTTC
once	TRBD1	TRBV6-1	TRBJ1-1	CASSGDRGLSEAFF	TGTGCCAGCAGTGGGGACAGGGGGCTCTCTGAAGCTTTCTTT
NA	NA	TRBV7-7	TRBJ2-5	CASSMRTNQETQYF	TGTGCCAGCAGCATGAGGACAAACCAAGAGACCCAGTACTTC
NA	NA	TRBV5-6	TRBJ2-7	CASSAQGYEQYF	TGTGCCAGCAGCGCCCAGGGTTACGAGCAGTACTTC
once	NA	TRBV2	TRBJ2-7	CASSDMLADEQYF	TGTGCCAGCAGTGATATGCTGGCGGACGAGCAGTACTTC
NA	TRBD2	TRBV28	TRBJ2-5	CASSAERGSYQETQYF	TGTGCCAGCAGTGCGGAGCGGGGGTCGTACCAAGAGACCCAGTACTTC
NA	NA	TRBV19	TRBJ2-1	CASSTGTGLLDEQFF	TGTGCCAGTAGTACCGGGACTGGTCTTTTAGATGAGCAGTTCTTC
once	NA	TRBV7-2	TRBJ1-2	CASIPSEANYGYTF	TGTGCCAGCATCCCAAGTGAAGCCAACTATGGCTACACCTTC
NA	TRBD1	TRBV7-9	TRBJ2-5	CASSPGQYTRGTQYF	TGTGCCAGCAGCCCGGGACAGTACACCCGTGGGACCCAGTACTTC
NA	NA	TRBV5-4	TRBJ2-7	CASSLGQDYEQYF	TGTGCCAGCAGCTTGGGGCAGGACTACGAGCAGTACTTC
once	TRBD1	TRBV5-4	TRBJ1-1	CASRNSGTGRSF	TGTGCCAGCAGAAACTCCGGGACAGGGAGAAGCTTT
NA	NA	TRBV20-1	TRBJ2-5	CSATGRETQYF	TGCAGTGCTACCGGCAGGGAGACCCAGTACTTC
NA	TRBD1	TRBV9	TRBJ1-4	CASSVGANRGYNEKLFF	TGTGCCAGCAGCGTAGGCGCTAACAGGGGCTATAATGAAAAACTGTTTTTT
NA	NA	TRBV13	TRBJ1-1	CASSSSGEEDTEAFF	TGTGCCAGCAGCTCCTCAGGGGAAGAGGACACTGAAGCTTTCTTT
NA	NA	TRBV2	TRBJ1-1	CASSPGHNTEAFF	TGTGCCAGCAGTCCTGGACACAACACTGAAGCTTTCTTT
NA	NA	TRBV9	TRBJ1-3	CASRGRGGNTIYF	TGTGCCAGCCGAGGGAGGGGGGGAAACACCATATATTTT
NA	NA	TRBV5-1	TRBJ1-2	CASSRGEGSGYTF	TGCGCCAGCAGCCGGGGGGAGGGTAGTGGCTACACCTTC